These 23 T cell receptor beta chains were sequenced from one sample in a study of tumor-infiltrating lymphocytes in primary liver carcinoma. For blood RNA, unsorted whole blood served as the source, and germline DNA was extracted too. TCR beta cDNA was made from around 520 ng total RNA with a constant-region primer. Modified slightly, ARM-PCR produced TCR beta libraries over three nested multiplex PCR rounds. Primers for the first two PCR rounds were TRBV1-TRBV30 forward primers and a C-beta reverse primer (about 9 cycles per round). TCRdb used MiXCR to reprocess the multiplex PCR reads, holding one entry per CDR3 protein. The sample records around 330,000 distinct CDR3 sequences, about three fifths being singletons. Sample: peripheral blood. These receptors were obtained from a woman aged 25 to 45 with primary liver carcinoma and hepatitis B virus infection.

The chain links TRBV12-3 or TRBV12-4 to TRBJ1-1; D may be TRBD1 (5 bases). CDR3 length: 15 residues. V shed 7 bases and J shed 6 bases, with 21 bases lying between them. CDR3 sequence (DNA): TGTGCCAGCACTACTCGGGTGGGGCGCGCGGCTGAAGCTTTCTTT. The encoded protein is CASTTRVGRAAEAFF.

In the case of this clonotype: The junction and the germline gene differ at one end; a read error may be behind it. The chain couples TRBV5-4 to TRBJ2-7; a possible D gene is TRBD2 (6 bases). The CDR3 spans 16 residues. CDR1 and CDR2 from the germline V gene are SGHNT and YYREEE (reference sequence). CDR3 amino acids: CASNLGRGGSSYEQYF. The CDR3 nucleotides are TGTGCCAGCAACTTGGGCCGCGGAGGGAGCTCCTACGAGCAGTACTTC. The entire variable domain, with the rest obtained from reference TRBV5-4 and TRBJ2-7, is as follows: ETGVTQSPTHLIKTRGQQVTLRCSSQSGHNTVSWYQQALGQGPQFIFQYYREEENGRGNFPPRFSGLQFPNYSSELNVNALELDDSALYLCASNLGRGGSSYEQYFGPGTRLTVT.

On this clonotype itself: Just one base apart from a much larger clone, this may be a read error. The V gene is TRBV29-1, the J gene TRBJ2-5; D gene ambiguous. The length of the CDR3 is 11 residues. Germline V gene sequence: CDR1 SQVTM, CDR2 ANQGSEA. CDR3 in amino acids: CCVFIVGTQYF. For the CDR3, the DNA is TGCTGCGTCTTTATTGTGGGGACCCAGTACTTC.

This clonotype was seen only a few times. The J gene is TRBJ1-1, the V gene TRBV4-2; D call uncertain. The CDR3 consists of 14 residues. The germline V gene encodes CDR1 LGHNA and CDR2 YNFKEQ. V lost 0 bases, J lost 4 bases, and 9 bases lay in between. CDR3 in amino acids: CASSQERAGTEAFF. The DNA for the CDR3 is TGTGCCAGCAGCCAAGAGAGGGCAGGCACTGAAGCTTTCTTT.

The gene calls are TRBV4-1 and TRBJ2-7; D is undetermined. This CDR3 is 11 amino acids long. Trimming removed 5 bases at V and 7 bases at J, with 9 bases between. Germline V gives CDR1 MGHRA, CDR2 YSYEKL. DNA of the CDR3: TGCGCCAGCAGCGTGATGGGGGAGCAGTACTTC. Its translation is CASSVMGEQYF.

On this clonotype itself: A much larger clone lies a single base off, so this may be a read error. The J gene is TRBJ2-1, the V gene TRBV29-1; D may correspond to TRBD1 or TRBD2 (5 bases each). Germline loops: CDR1 SQVTM, CDR2 ANQGSEA. Trimming shortened V by 7 bases and J by 5 bases, and 9 bases separated the two germline ends. The CDR3 loop spans 11 amino acids. The CDR3, as DNA: TGCAGCGGTGGGACCCACAATGAGCAGTTCTTC. Translating it yields CSGGTHNEQFF.

As to this clonotype: The junction departs from the called germline gene at one end, perhaps through a read error. The chain carries TRBV4-2 and TRBJ2-1; possible D gene TRBD2, 5 bases. Germline CDR1 is LGHNA and CDR2 is YNFKEQ. The CDR3 has 16 residues. The CDR3 reads CASSLEPGISNNEQFF. As DNA, the CDR3 is TGTGCCAGCAGCCTAGAACCGGGGATCTCCAACAATGAGCAGTTCTTC.

About this clonotype: Since a much larger clone is just one base distant, this may be a read error. The rearrangement uses TRBV29-1 and TRBJ1-1; 7 nucleotides agree with TRBD1. The germline V gene encodes CDR1 SQVTM and CDR2 ANQGSEA. J gave up 6 bases and V 7 bases, and 20 bases lay outside the gene matches. The CDR3 is 16 amino acids. CDR3 protein: CSASTGRDAVSAEAFF. CDR3 in DNA: TGCAGCGCTTCGACAGGGCGGGATGCGGTTTCGGCTGAAGCTTTCTTT.

This clonotype was seen more than once but under ten times. The chain links TRBV14 to TRBJ1-3; a weak D match, TRBD1 (5 bases). CDR1 and CDR2 (germline): SGHDN, FVKESK. The CDR3 is 16 residues long. The V end lost 2 bases, the J end lost 9 bases, and 20 bases lay between the germline ends. The CDR3 region has the DNA TGTGCCAGCAGCCAACGTGGCGGACACCCGAAGGCCACCATATATTTT. Translating gives CASSQRGGHPKATIYF. Looking up the rest from reference TRBV14 and TRBJ1-3 gives the full variable domain: EAGVTQFPSHSVIEKGQTVTLRCDPISGHDNLYWYRRVMGKEIKFLLHFVKESKQDESGMPNNRFLAERTGGTYSTLKVQPAELEDSGVYFCASSQRGGHPKATIYFGEGSWLTVV.

This clonotype came up a few times. The chain links TRBV7-9 to TRBJ2-5, with D possibly TRBD2 on 6 matching bases. Germline V gene lookup returns CDR1 SEHNR and CDR2 FQNEAQ (reference sequence). V was clipped by 5 bases and J by 5 bases, with 18 bases between them. CDR3 length: 15 amino acids. CDR3: CASSPRLGGRETQYF. Written as DNA, the CDR3 is TGTGCCAGCAGCCCGCGACTTGGGGGGAGGGAGACCCAGTACTTC.

This chain links TRBV12-3 or TRBV12-4 with TRBJ2-1; 10 bases align to TRBD2. J was trimmed by 0 bases and V by 4 bases; bases with no gene match: 9. CDR3 length: 18 residues. CDR3 protein: CASSSGASGRDSYNEQFF. The CDR3 DNA reads as TGTGCCAGCAGTTCCGGGGCTAGCGGGAGAGACTCCTACAATGAGCAGTTCTTC.

This chain links TRBV28 with TRBJ2-3; TRBD2 matches 7 bases. Germline trimming cut 6 bases from V and 0 bases from J; bases unmatched to any gene: 3. This CDR3 comprises 14 residues. Germline V gene sequence: CDR1 MDHEN, CDR2 SYDVKM. The CDR3 loop is CASRFSGSTDTQYF. The CDR3 DNA is TGTGCCAGCAGGTTTAGCGGGAGCACAGATACGCAGTATTTT.

Concerning this clonotype: A clone one base away is much larger, so this may be a read error. The gene calls are TRBV29-1 and TRBJ1-2; the D is unclear. Deletions cut 3 bases from V and 7 bases from J, with 9 bases between. CDR3 length: 11 amino acids. Germline CDR1 SQVTM, CDR2 ANQGSEA. The CDR3 coding sequence is TGCAGCGTTGAGTACCGGGTTGGCTACACCTTC. This encodes CSVEYRVGYTF.

Comments on this clonotype: A junction end diverges from the germline sequence, so it may reflect a read error. This chain uses TRBV11-2 with TRBJ2-7, with D possibly TRBD2 on 6 matching bases. The CDR3 spans 15 residues. Germline CDR1 reads SGHAT; CDR2 reads FQNNGV. CDR3 amino acids: CASSFRLAGNYEHYF. In DNA, the CDR3 is TGTGCCAGCAGCTTTCGTCTGGCGGGGAACTACGAGCACTACTTC.

Remarks on this clonotype: A junction boundary mismatches the germline segment, possibly from a read error. V gene TRBV11-2 combines with J gene TRBJ1-1; no definite D call. This CDR3 is 14 amino acids long. Germline lookup yields CDR1 SGHAT and CDR2 FQNNGV. The CDR3 DNA sequence: TGTGCCAACAGCGCCGCCGGGATAAACACTGAAGTTTTCTTT. Its translation is CANSAAGINTEVFF.

The CDR3 DNA is TGTGCCGTCAGAGGGCGAGGCCCGTACCAAGAGACCCAGTACTTC. The encoded protein is CAVRGRGPYQETQYF. This sequence joins TRBV6-5 and TRBJ2-5, with D possibly TRBD2 on 5 matching bases. The CDR3 covers 15 residues. Trimming took off 11 bases at V and 0 bases at J, with 19 bases between the two ends. Germline V gene data show CDR1 as MNHEY and CDR2 as SVGAGI.

J is TRBJ2-5 and V is TRBV5-1; no firm D call. Germline V gene data show CDR1 as SGHRS and CDR2 as YFSETQ. The CDR3 consists of 14 residues. V lost 0 bases and J 0 bases, leaving 6 bases between the germline ends. CDR3 protein: CASSLDWNQETQYF. The CDR3 DNA is TGCGCCAGCAGCTTGGACTGGAACCAAGAGACCCAGTACTTC.

This clonotype appeared many times. This rearrangement joins TRBV4-1 to TRBJ2-7, with TRBD2 as a possible D gene (5 bases). Between the trimmed V and J ends, which lost 0 bases and 4 bases, there was a span of 13 bases. The CDR3 contains 15 residues. Germline CDR1 and CDR2: MGHRA and YSYEKL. In nucleotides, the CDR3 is TGCGCCAGCAGCCAAGATCACGCCTCGGGGTACGAGCAGTACTTC. Residues: CASSQDHASGYEQYF.

Turning to this clonotype: A much larger clonotype is one base distant, so this may be a read error. This chain uses TRBV12-3 or TRBV12-4 with TRBJ2-1; 9 bases match TRBD1. The CDR3 has 16 amino acids. CDR3 sequence (DNA): TGTGCCAGCAAGGGACAGGGATCGAGCTCCTACGATGAGCAGTTCTTC. Amino acids: CASKGQGSSSYDEQFF.

This clonotype has a handful of counts. The chain employs TRBV5-6 and TRBJ2-1; the D gene is possibly TRBD2 (5 bases). The CDR3 spans 13 residues. The germline V and J ends were trimmed by 3 bases and 5 bases, with 9 bases remaining between them. From germline, CDR1 is SGHDT and CDR2 YYEEEE. CDR3 nucleotides: TGTGCCAGCAGCTCGTGGGAGAACAATGAGCAGTTCTTC. Its translation is CASSSWENNEQFF.

The chain is built from TRBV29-1 and TRBJ2-1, with 9 bases identical to TRBD2. The CDR3 is 15 residues long. From germline, CDR1 is SQVTM and CDR2 ANQGSEA. CDR3 protein: CSVASASGKLNEQFF. CDR3 nucleotides: TGCAGTGTCGCGTCCGCTAGCGGGAAACTCAATGAGCAGTTCTTC.

This clonotype has just a few counts. The rearrangement links TRBV4-3 to TRBJ2-5; the match to TRBD2 covers 14 bases. Germline V gene data show CDR1 as LGHNA and CDR2 as YSLEER. The CDR3 has 18 amino acids. Unmatched junction bases numbered 8, after V lost 1 base and J lost 4 bases. The CDR3 loop reads CASSQVGLAGDRVETQYF. CDR3 in DNA: TGCGCCAGCAGCCAAGTGGGACTAGCGGGAGATCGGGTAGAGACCCAGTACTTC.

In DNA, the CDR3 is TGCGCCAGCGGCCCTTCAGCAAATGAGCAGTTCTTC. Translated, it gives CASGPSANEQFF. The rearrangement uses TRBV10-2 and TRBJ2-1; D remains unclear. V was cut by 8 bases and J by 7 bases, with 12 bases left in between. Germline V gene sequence: CDR1 WSHSY, CDR2 SAAADI. The CDR3 is 12 amino acids.